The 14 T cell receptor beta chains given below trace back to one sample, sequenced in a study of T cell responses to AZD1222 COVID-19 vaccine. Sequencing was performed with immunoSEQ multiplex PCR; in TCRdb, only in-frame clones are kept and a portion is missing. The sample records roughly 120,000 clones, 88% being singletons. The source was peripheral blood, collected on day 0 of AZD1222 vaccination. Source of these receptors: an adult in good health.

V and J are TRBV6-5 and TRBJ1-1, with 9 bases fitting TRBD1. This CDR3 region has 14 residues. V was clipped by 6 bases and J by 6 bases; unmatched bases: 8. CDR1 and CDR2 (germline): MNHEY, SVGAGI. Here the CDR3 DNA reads TGTGCCAGCAGCGCGGGACAGGGAGTCGCTGAAGCTTTCTTT. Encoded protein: CASSAGQGVAEAFF.

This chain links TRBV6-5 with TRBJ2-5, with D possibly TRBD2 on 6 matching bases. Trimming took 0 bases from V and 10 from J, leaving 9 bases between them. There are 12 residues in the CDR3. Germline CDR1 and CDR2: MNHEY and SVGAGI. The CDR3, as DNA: TGTGCCAGCAGTTACTCGACGGGGGACCAGTACTTC. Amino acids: CASSYSTGDQYF.

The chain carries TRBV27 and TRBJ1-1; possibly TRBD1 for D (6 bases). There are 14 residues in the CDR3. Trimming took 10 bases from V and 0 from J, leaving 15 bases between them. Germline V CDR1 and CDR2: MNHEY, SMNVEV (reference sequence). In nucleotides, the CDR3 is TGTGCCACCGCTAGGGGGAGTATGAACACTGAAGCTTTCTTT. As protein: CATARGSMNTEAFF.

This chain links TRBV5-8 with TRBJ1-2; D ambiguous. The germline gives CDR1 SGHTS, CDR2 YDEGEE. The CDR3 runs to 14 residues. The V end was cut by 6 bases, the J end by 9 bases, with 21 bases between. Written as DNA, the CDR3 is TGTGCCAGCAAAAAAACGGTCTACCCTCTTCGCTACACCTTC. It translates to CASKKTVYPLRYTF.

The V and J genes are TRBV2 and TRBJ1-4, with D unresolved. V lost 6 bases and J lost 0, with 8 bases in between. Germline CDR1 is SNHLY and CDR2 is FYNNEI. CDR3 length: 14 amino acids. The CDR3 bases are TGTGCCAGCAGGGCAACAGCAACTAATGAAAAACTGTTTTTT. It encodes CASRATATNEKLFF.

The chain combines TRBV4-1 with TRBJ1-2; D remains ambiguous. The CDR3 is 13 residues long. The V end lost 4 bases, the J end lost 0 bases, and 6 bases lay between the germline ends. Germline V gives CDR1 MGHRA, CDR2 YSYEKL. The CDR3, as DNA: TGCGCCAGCAGCCTCACATCTAACTATGGCTACACCTTC. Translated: CASSLTSNYGYTF.

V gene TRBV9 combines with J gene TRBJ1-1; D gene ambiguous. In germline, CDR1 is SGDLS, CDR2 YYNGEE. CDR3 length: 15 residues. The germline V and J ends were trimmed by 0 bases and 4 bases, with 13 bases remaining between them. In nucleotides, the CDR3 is TGTGCCAGCAGCGTAGTCCGGTATCCAGGCACTGAAGCTTTCTTT. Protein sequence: CASSVVRYPGTEAFF.

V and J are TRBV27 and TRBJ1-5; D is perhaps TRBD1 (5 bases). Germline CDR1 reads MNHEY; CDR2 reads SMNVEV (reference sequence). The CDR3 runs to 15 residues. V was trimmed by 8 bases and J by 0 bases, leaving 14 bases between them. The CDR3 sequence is CASREGTNSNQPQHF. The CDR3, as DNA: TGTGCCAGCCGTGAAGGGACCAATAGCAATCAGCCCCAGCATTTT.

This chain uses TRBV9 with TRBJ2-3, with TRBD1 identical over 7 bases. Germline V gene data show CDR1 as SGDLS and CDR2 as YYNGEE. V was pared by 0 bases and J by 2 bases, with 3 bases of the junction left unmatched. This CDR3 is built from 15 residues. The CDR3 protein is CASSVGGGPTDTQYF. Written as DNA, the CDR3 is TGTGCCAGCAGCGTAGGAGGGGGCCCCACAGATACGCAGTATTTT.

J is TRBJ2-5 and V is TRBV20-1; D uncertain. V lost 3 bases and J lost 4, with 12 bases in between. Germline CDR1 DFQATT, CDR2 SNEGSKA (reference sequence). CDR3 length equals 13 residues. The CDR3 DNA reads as TGCAGTGCTAGTTACCCATGGGTAGAGACCCAGTACTTC. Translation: CSASYPWVETQYF.

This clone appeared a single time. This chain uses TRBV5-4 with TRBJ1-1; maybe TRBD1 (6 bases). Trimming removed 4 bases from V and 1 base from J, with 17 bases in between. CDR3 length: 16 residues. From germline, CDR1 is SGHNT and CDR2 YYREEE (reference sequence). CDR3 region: CASSLTGRPANTEAFF. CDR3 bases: TGTGCCAGCAGCCTAACAGGGAGGCCGGCGAACACTGAAGCTTTCTTT. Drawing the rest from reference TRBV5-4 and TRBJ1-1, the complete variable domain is ETGVTQSPTHLIKTRGQQVTLRCSSQSGHNTVSWYQQALGQGPQFIFQYYREEENGRGNFPPRFSGLQFPNYSSELNVNALELDDSALYLCASSLTGRPANTEAFFGQGTRLTVV.

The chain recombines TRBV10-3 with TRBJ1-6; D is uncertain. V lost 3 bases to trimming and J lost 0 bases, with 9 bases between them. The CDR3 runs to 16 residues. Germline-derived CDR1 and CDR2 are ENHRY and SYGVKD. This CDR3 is CAISEGLSSYNSPLHF. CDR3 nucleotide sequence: TGTGCCATCAGTGAAGGCCTGTCCTCCTATAATTCACCCCTCCACTTT.

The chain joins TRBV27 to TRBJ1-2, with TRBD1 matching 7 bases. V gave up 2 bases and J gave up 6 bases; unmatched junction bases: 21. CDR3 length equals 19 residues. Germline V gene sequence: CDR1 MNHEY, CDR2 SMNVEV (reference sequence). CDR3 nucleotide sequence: TGTGCCAGCAGTTTACCTGCCCGACAGGGAGTGCGAGGAGGTGATGGCTACACCTTC. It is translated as CASSLPARQGVRGGDGYTF.

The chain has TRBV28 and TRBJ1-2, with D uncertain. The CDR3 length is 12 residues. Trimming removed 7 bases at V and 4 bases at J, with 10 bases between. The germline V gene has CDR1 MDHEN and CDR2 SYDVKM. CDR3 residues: CASNLVGYGYTF. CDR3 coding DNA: TGTGCCAGCAACCTGGTGGGCTATGGCTACACCTTC.